This entry is about one T cell receptor beta chain. The antigen remains unidentified. There are 22 residues in the CDR3. The V and J ends lost 2 bases and 0 bases, in that order; junction bases with no gene match: 20. Germline CDR1 and CDR2: MNHEY and SVGAGI. These data originate in a study of blood T cells in healthy people across ages. Points from the study as a whole: Fewer expanded clones and more diversity marked long-lived versus aged donors.

Next came a second PCR, run for about 7 to 12 cycles, which used a sample-barcoded 5' primer along with a J-beta primer mix. In TCRdb, the 5' RACE reads were re-called with MiXCR into one record per CDR3 protein. The sample contains around 1,600,000 distinct CDR3 sequences, 35% to 45% of which appear only once. The sequence derives from a young woman in good health. The rearrangement uses TRBV6-5 and TRBJ2-3; 10 nucleotides agree with TRBD2. Sequencing was carried out using blood. CDR3 DNA: TGTGCCAGCAGTTACACCACGAAAGGGCTAGCGGGGGCCTCTTCGAGCACAGATACGCAGTATTTT. Encoded protein: CASSYTTKGLAGASSSTDTQYF.